These T cell receptor beta chains were read from a single sample in a study of blood T cell repertoires in COVID-19. The protocol was immunoSEQ multiplex PCR, while the TCRdb copy is restricted to in-frame clones and leaves out a portion. The data contain some 280,000 clones, roughly 89% of them singletons. The sequencing sample was made of peripheral blood. These receptors all stem from a woman aged 40 to 49 who had recovered from COVID-19. The CDR3 runs from the conserved cysteine through the conserved F or W. Each record gives: D gene, J gene, V gene, clone size, CDR3 protein, CDR3 DNA. D genes are given only for firm matches. Rows may omit the clone size; those that give it use once, few, many or a size class.

>-|TRBJ2-4|TRBV3-1/TRBV3-2|once
CASSLGDIQYF
TGTGCCAGCAGCCTAGGGGACATTCAGTACTTC
>TRBD1|TRBJ2-5|TRBV6-1|-
CASSEEWDRGLWETQYF
TGTGCCAGCAGTGAAGAGTGGGACAGGGGGCTGTGGGAGACCCAGTACTTC
>TRBD1|TRBJ1-1|TRBV27|-
CASSGEGAPSTEAFF
TGTGCCAGCAGCGGCGAGGGGGCCCCCAGCACTGAAGCTTTCTTT
>-|TRBJ1-1|TRBV7-3|-
CASSLREETEAFF
TGTGCCAGCAGCTTACGGGAGGAGACTGAAGCTTTCTTT
>-|TRBJ2-5|TRBV30|-
CAWSVGRGGETQYF
TGTGCCTGGAGTGTGGGCCGGGGTGGGGAGACCCAGTACTTC
>TRBD2|TRBJ2-1|TRBV3-1/TRBV3-2|-
CASSQPPGRGTSGSKTYNEQFF
TGTGCCAGCAGCCAACCCCCCGGCCGGGGGACTAGCGGGAGTAAAACCTACAATGAGCAGTTCTTC
>-|TRBJ2-1|TRBV5-1|-
CASSLGGGKVYNEQFF
TGCGCCAGCAGCTTGGGCGGCGGGAAGGTCTACAATGAGCAGTTCTTC
>TRBD2|TRBJ2-1|TRBV2|-
CASRRASGRAGSANEQFF
TGTGCCAGCAGAAGGGCTAGCGGGAGGGCCGGATCGGCCAATGAGCAGTTCTTC
>-|TRBJ2-7|TRBV6-5|-
CASTSPGLLYEQYF
TGTGCCAGCACCTCCCCCGGACTACTTTACGAGCAGTACTTC
>TRBD2|TRBJ2-1|TRBV4-1|-
CASSQAGLAGEREQFF
TGCGCCAGCAGCCAAGCGGGACTAGCGGGAGAGCGGGAGCAGTTCTTC
>TRBD1|TRBJ1-4|TRBV27|-
CASSSQGASNEKLFF
TGTGCCAGCAGTTCCCAGGGGGCCTCTAATGAAAAACTGTTTTTT
>-|TRBJ2-7|TRBV2|few
CASSDDGSLYEQYF
TGTGCCAGCAGTGATGACGGGAGCCTCTACGAGCAGTACTTC
>TRBD2|TRBJ2-2|TRBV28|-
CASRTPGLGATGELFF
TGTGCCAGCAGAACTCCGGGACTAGGGGCCACCGGGGAGCTGTTTTTT
>TRBD2|TRBJ2-7|TRBV18|-
CASSPGLAGGREQYF
TGTGCCAGCTCACCAGGATTAGCGGGAGGTCGCGAGCAGTACTTC
>TRBD1|TRBJ2-1|TRBV6-5|-
CASSYSGTGGNEQFF
TGTGCCAGCAGTTACTCAGGGACAGGGGGCAATGAGCAGTTCTTC
>TRBD1|TRBJ1-6|TRBV18|-
CASSPDGQVGSYNSPLHF
TGTGCCAGCTCACCAGACGGACAGGTTGGGTCCTATAATTCACCCCTCCACTTT
>TRBD2|TRBJ2-3|TRBV24-1|-
CATSDPGLAASTDTQYF
TGTGCCACCAGTGACCCAGGACTAGCGGCTAGCACAGATACGCAGTATTTT
>-|TRBJ1-1|TRBV18|-
CASSPTRDPTEAFF
TGTGCCAGCTCACCGACCCGGGATCCCACTGAAGCTTTCTTT
>-|TRBJ1-3|TRBV2|-
CAGATGRDSGNTIYF
TGTGCCGGCGCTACTGGCAGGGACTCTGGAAACACCATATATTTT
>TRBD2|TRBJ2-7|TRBV19|-
CASSIGGRAYEQYF
TGTGCCAGTAGTATAGGCGGGAGGGCCTACGAGCAGTACTTC
>-|TRBJ1-2|TRBV4-1|-
CASSPERQEINYGYTF
TGCGCCAGCAGCCCAGAGCGACAGGAGATAAACTATGGCTACACCTTC
>-|TRBJ2-5|TRBV6-4|-
CASRRQRETQYF
TGTGCCAGCAGGAGACAGAGAGAGACCCAGTACTTC
>TRBD1|TRBJ1-4|TRBV30|-
CAWRPATGVDEKLFF
TGTGCCTGGAGGCCCGCCACAGGGGTGGATGAAAAACTGTTTTTT
>TRBD1|TRBJ1-1|TRBV7-2|-
CASSERTGTEAFF
TGTGCCAGCAGCGAAAGGACAGGCACTGAAGCTTTCTTT
>-|TRBJ2-7|TRBV6-6|-
CASSYSTWRDEQYF
TGTGCCAGCAGTTACTCGACTTGGAGGGACGAGCAGTACTTC
>TRBD2|TRBJ2-7|TRBV6-5|-
CASSRTGGRADEQYF
TGTGCCAGCAGCCGGACTGGCGGGAGGGCGGATGAGCAGTACTTC
>-|TRBJ1-1|TRBV10-3|-
CAALGQGNTEAFF
TGTGCCGCCCTCGGGCAGGGGAACACTGAAGCTTTCTTT
>-|TRBJ2-7|TRBV10-2|-
CASSESNIRGGLYF
TGCGCCAGCAGTGAGTCGAACATTCGGGGAGGACTGTACTTC
>TRBD1|TRBJ1-2|TRBV27|-
CASSFRDSYGYTF
TGTGCCAGCAGTTTCCGGGACAGTTATGGCTACACCTTC
>TRBD2|TRBJ2-7|TRBV7-9|-
CASSHLAGEYEQYF
TGTGCCAGCAGCCACCTGGCGGGAGAATACGAGCAGTACTTC
>-|TRBJ2-4|TRBV30|-
CAWSYLAVSIQYF
TGTGCCTGGAGTTACTTAGCCGTAAGCATTCAGTACTTC
>TRBD1|TRBJ2-7|TRBV6-1|-
CASSDRTGGSYEQYF
TGTGCCAGCAGTGATCGGACAGGGGGAAGCTACGAGCAGTACTTC
>-|TRBJ1-1|TRBV5-4|-
CASSLDREGTEAFF
TGTGCCAGCAGCTTGGACAGGGAGGGCACTGAAGCTTTCTTT
>TRBD2|TRBJ2-7|TRBV4-1|-
CASSPQGGRWEQYF
TGCGCCAGCAGCCCCCAAGGCGGGAGATGGGAGCAGTACTTC
>-|TRBJ1-1|TRBV27|-
CASGRRGDNTEAFF
TGTGCCAGCGGGCGTAGGGGCGACAACACTGAAGCTTTCTTT
>-|TRBJ2-2|TRBV15|few
CATSRGQANTGELFF
TGTGCCACCAGCAGAGGACAGGCGAACACCGGGGAGCTGTTTTTT
>-|TRBJ1-3|TRBV30|-
CAWSLLDSFSGNTIYF
TGTGCCTGGAGCCTCCTCGACAGCTTCTCTGGAAACACCATATATTTT
>TRBD1|TRBJ1-4|TRBV3-1/TRBV3-2|-
CASSLRRGTGANEKLFF
TGTGCCAGCAGCCTCCGACGGGGGACAGGGGCAAATGAAAAACTGTTTTTT
>TRBD2|TRBJ2-1|TRBV7-6|-
CASSTGLAGVVDNEQFF
TGTGCCAGCAGCACCGGACTAGCGGGAGTGGTCGACAATGAGCAGTTCTTC
>TRBD1|TRBJ1-1|TRBV5-1|-
CASSFSGGTEAFF
TGCGCCAGCAGCTTTTCAGGGGGCACTGAAGCTTTCTTT